This TCR beta chain was found in a study of blood T cell repertoires in COVID-19. Study-wide context: Italy, Spain and the United States were the sources of the convalescent and acute COVID-19 samples. Sources were T cells, B-cell-depleted T cells, or PBMCs; the material itself was cDNA or gDNA.

With V trimmed by 5 bases and J by 5 bases, 9 bases remained unmatched. CDR3 length equals 15 residues. CDR1 is LNHDA, CDR2 SQIVND, per germline (reference sequence). This clone was recorded only once. Per the authors' pipeline: For nucleated cells, counts were estimated from reference gene primer amplification. The data were produced by immunoSEQ multiplex PCR, yet TCRdb's version contains in-frame clones alone and is incomplete. The DNA was the basis for D and trimming; V, J and clone size are from that table. The repertoire holds under 200,000 clones, approximately 90% seen once, with 2% to 2.5% in the top ten.

The sequenced material came from peripheral blood. This chain connects TRBV19 to TRBJ2-7, with 10 bases matching TRBD2. The receptor was isolated from a man aged 50 to 59 who had recovered from COVID-19. CDR3 nucleotides: TGTGCCAGTAGTTCCCTAGCGGGAGTCCCACACGAGCAGTACTTC. Protein sequence: CASSSLAGVPHEQYF.